The entry below describes one TCR beta chain. Its antigen is still unknown. The germline V gene has CDR1 SNHLY and CDR2 FYNNEI. The CDR3 length is 13 residues. V lost 5 bases to trimming and J lost 8 bases, with 13 bases between them. Method: immunoSEQ multiplex PCR; TCRdb's copy keeps in-frame clones and lacks some. The sample has 66,000 or so clones, less than 85% seen once. The record originates from a study of vaccination effects on CD4 cells after COVID-19. General observations from the study: Healthy vaccinees' vaccine-induced clones included only 1 of 255 that recognized common cold coronaviruses.

Subsequent to a culture period of about nine days, CD4+ T cells were isolated. Everyone in the study got two shots of either the BNT162b2 or mRNA-1273 vaccine. Material: CD4+ T cells from PBMCs cultured without peptide, obtained after COVID-19 vaccination. This receptor was taken from a human donor who received a COVID-19 vaccine. The chain recombines TRBV2 with TRBJ2-1, with D possibly being TRBD1 (6 bases). CDR3 residues: CASSKRSGDEQFF. CDR3 nucleotide sequence: TGTGCCAGCAGTAAGAGATCAGGGGATGAGCAGTTCTTC.